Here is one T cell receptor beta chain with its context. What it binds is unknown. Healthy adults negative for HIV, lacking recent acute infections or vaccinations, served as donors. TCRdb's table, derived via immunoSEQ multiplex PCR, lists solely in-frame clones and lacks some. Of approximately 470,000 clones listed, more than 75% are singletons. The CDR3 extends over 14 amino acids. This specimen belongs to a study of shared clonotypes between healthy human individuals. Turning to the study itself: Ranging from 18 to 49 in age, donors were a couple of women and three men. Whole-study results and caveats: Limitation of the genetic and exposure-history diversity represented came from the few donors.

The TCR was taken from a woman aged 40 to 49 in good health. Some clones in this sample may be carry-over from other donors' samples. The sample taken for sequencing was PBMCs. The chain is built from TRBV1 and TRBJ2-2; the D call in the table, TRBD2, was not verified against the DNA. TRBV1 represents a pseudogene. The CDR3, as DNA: TGCACCAGCAGCTATCTTCCGGGTGTCAGGGAGCTGTTTTTT. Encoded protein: CTSSYLPGVRELFF.